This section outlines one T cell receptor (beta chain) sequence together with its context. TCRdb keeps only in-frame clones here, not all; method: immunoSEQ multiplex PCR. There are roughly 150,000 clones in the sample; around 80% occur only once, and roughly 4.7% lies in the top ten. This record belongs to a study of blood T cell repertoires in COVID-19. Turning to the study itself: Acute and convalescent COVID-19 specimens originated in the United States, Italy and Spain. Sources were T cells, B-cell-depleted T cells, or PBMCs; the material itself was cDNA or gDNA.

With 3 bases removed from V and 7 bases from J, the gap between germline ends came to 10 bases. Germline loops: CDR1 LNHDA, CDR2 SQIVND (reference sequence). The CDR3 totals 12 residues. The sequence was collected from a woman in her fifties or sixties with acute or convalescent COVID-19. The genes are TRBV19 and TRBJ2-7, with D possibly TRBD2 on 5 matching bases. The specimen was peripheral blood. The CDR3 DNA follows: TGTGCCAGTAGTATCCCCCCGGGGGAGCAGTACTTC. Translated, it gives CASSIPPGEQYF.